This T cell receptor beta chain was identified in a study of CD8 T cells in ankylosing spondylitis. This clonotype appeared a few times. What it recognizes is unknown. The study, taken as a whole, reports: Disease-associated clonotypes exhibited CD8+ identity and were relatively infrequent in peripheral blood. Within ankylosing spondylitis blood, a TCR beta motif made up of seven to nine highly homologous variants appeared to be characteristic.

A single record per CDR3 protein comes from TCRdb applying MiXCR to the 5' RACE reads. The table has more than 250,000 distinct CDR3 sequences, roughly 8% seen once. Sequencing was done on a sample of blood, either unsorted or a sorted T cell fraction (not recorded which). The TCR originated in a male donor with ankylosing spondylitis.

The CDR3 sequence is CASSPRQGGDTGELFF. The CDR3 DNA reads as TGTGCCAGCTCACCACGACAGGGAGGCGACACCGGGGAGCTGTTTTTT. The J gene is TRBJ2-2, the V gene TRBV18; the D gene is possibly TRBD1 (7 bases). CDR3 length: 16 residues. Germline V gene lookup returns CDR1 KGHSH and CDR2 LQKENI. V was cut by 1 base and J by 3 bases, with 12 bases left in between.